This T cell receptor beta chain was captured by sequencing in a study of radiation and T cells in renal cell carcinoma (TCRdb year 2020). General notes on the study: Samples were obtained from a clinical trial, in which 15 Gy stereotactic body radiation therapy was delivered to primary renal cell carcinomas and nephrectomy was performed 4 weeks later. A total of 50 or so samples underwent TCR beta sequencing, made up of some 26 tumors and around 27 peripheral blood samples. Across all 53 samples, several million unique CDR3 nucleotide sequences encoding about 2.4 million unique CDR3 amino acid sequences were identified.

The immunoSEQ kit was used, according to the manufacturer's recommendations, to generate TCR beta libraries from genomic DNA. For library preparation, a first multiplex PCR was performed with proprietary primers, followed by a second PCR in which unique barcodes were added, and bead cleanups were performed after each round. Each sample batch included a kit-provided positive control reaction and a negative control reaction. The final libraries were assessed on an Agilent 4200 TapeStation D1000 ScreenTape, pooled by volume, and quantified by qPCR. Sequencing was performed on an Illumina NextSeq500 using a MidOutput 150-cycle cartridge, with 156 Read1 cycles, 15 Index1 cycles, and the kit custom primers. The pooled library was loaded at about 1 pM, and approximately 18% PhiX control was spiked in. Turning to the authors' computational methods: Vendor-processed data were analyzed in R, with a clonotype defined as all T cells sharing the same CDR3 nucleotide sequence. In the clone abundance analyses, frequencies were normalized to the 10,000 most abundant clones in each sample. Public T cell clones, averaging fewer than five per sample, were removed before analysis. Tumor-enriched and baseline blood-enriched clonotypes were defined by at least a 32-fold difference in abundance between compartments. A beta-binomial differential abundance model was used to identify clonotypes that expanded or contracted between blood time points. Tumor-blood repertoire similarity was measured with the Baroni-Urbani and Buser coefficient, and group comparisons used two-tailed Wilcoxon tests in R. TCRdb holds this immuneACCESS table with in-frame rearrangements only. Some clones are missing; in checked studies, unresolved V genes explain under half, and the rest has no known cause. V and J calls and clone size are as listed in that table; D and trimming were resolved from the DNA. The sample includes around 70,000 clones, with around 76% observed a single time. Around 5.5% of the sample goes to the ten largest clones.

This clone was seen only once. Its antigen specificity is not known. Nothing much larger sits one base from this clone, and base qualities are not available. Including cysteine and phenylalanine, the CDR3 has 12 amino acids. Only CDR3 DNA is held: 36 bases, read in frame from base 1. V loses 3 bases of germline sequence and J loses 8 bases, and the interval between the two ends is 7 bases. Reading the germline V gene (reference sequence) gives CDR1 MNHEY and CDR2 SMNVEV. In the paper's terms, the time point label means: blood 2 weeks post-SBRT. Explained via the paper, the treatment or condition label denotes: 15 Gy SBRT to primary tumor, nephrectomy 4 weeks later. To follow tumor-enriched clonotypes, serial peripheral blood was collected from radiation-treated patients at baseline and at 2 weeks and 4 weeks after SBRT. Every patient's renal cell carcinoma showed clear cell pathology. Genomic DNA for TCR sequencing was prepared using the QIAamp DNA Blood Mini Kit (Qiagen). Samples were included in the analyses only if all quality control checks were passed.

The full study reports these points: Because pretreatment tumor biopsies were not available, the study could not determine whether clonotypes were already present within the tumor at baseline. Effects of radiation dose or scheduling on the TCR repertoire could not be addressed with the single-armed trial design. Tracking of blood repertoire dynamics stopped at around 4 weeks after treatment, with no follow-up past that point. An increase in top tumor clonotypes in blood was observed from baseline to 2 weeks post-radiation, followed by contraction by 4 weeks, which was taken to suggest transient expansion of tumor-resident clones.

The receptor was derived from a man aged 60 to 75 with renal cell carcinoma. The sample in question was blood, obtained from a patient whose treatment included radiotherapy and nephrectomy. This chain joins TRBV27 to TRBJ1-4; TRBD1 is a possible D gene, resting on 5 matching bases. The CDR3 reads as follows: CASSFGGEKLFF. The DNA reads TGTGCCAGCAGTTTCGGGGGAGAAAAACTGTTTTTT.